The 5 T cell receptor beta chains below come from one sample, sequenced in a study. One entry per CDR3 protein results from TCRdb running MiXCR on the RT-PCR reads. The sample shows about 680,000 distinct CDR3 sequences, 12% to 15% of them seen only once. The sample taken for sequencing was memory CD4+ T cells from blood. The receptors here all came from a female donor in good health, serving as a healthy control.

This clonotype appeared many times. CDR3: CASSLNGREAFF. The DNA for the CDR3 is TGTGCCAGCAGCTTAAACGGGAGGGAGGCTTTCTTT. The rearrangement uses TRBV7-2 and TRBJ1-1; D call uncertain. CDR3 length: 12 residues. Trimming removed 2 bases at V and 11 bases at J, with 12 bases between. In germline, CDR1 is SGHTA, CDR2 FQGNSA.

The genes are TRBV6-6 and TRBJ1-6; 8 nucleotides line up with TRBD1. Germline CDR1 is MNHNY and CDR2 is SVGAGI (reference sequence). The V and J ends lost 5 bases and 6 bases, in that order; junction bases with no gene match: 3. The CDR3 runs to 14 residues. The CDR3 is CASSPRGPNSPLHF. In DNA form, the CDR3 reads TGTGCCAGCAGTCCCAGGGGGCCTAATTCACCCCTCCACTTT.

The table lists this clonotype with many counts. The CDR3 loop reads CAISGQLGATEAFF. The DNA for the CDR3 is TGTGCCATCAGCGGACAGTTGGGAGCCACTGAAGCTTTCTTT. V is TRBV10-3 and J is TRBJ1-1; weak D call: TRBD1 (6 bases). V was pared by 6 bases and J by 4 bases, with 15 bases between. Germline values: CDR1 ENHRY, CDR2 SYGVKD. The CDR3 consists of 14 residues.

J is TRBJ1-2 and V is TRBV20-1; 10 bases map to TRBD1. The germline V gene has CDR1 DFQATT and CDR2 SNEGSKA (reference sequence). V shed 5 bases, J shed 2 bases, and the junction held 8 bases outside the gene matches. This CDR3 is built from 15 residues. CDR3 coding DNA: TGCAGTGCTGAGATACCGGGACAGGGGAACTATGGCTACACCTTC. It is translated as CSAEIPGQGNYGYTF.

This rearrangement joins TRBV20-1 to TRBJ2-1, with TRBD1 as a possible D gene (6 bases). The CDR3 totals 16 residues. V shed 1 base and J shed 5 bases, with 18 bases lying between them. Germline values: CDR1 DFQATT, CDR2 SNEGSKA (reference sequence). The CDR3 here is CSARGSQGIRDNEQFF. CDR3 nucleotides: TGCAGTGCTAGAGGTTCGCAGGGGATAAGGGACAATGAGCAGTTCTTC.